Shown below are 6 T cell receptor beta chains from a single sample sequenced in a study of cytomegalovirus exposure and HLA in healthy donors. Primers for the PCR totalled 60 Vbeta and 13 Jbeta. The assay was immunoSEQ multiplex PCR, and TCRdb's table has in-frame clones only and misses some. Among 150,000 or so clones listed, 84% were seen once. The sample comprised PBMCs. All receptors derive from a man aged 45-65 years in good health and CMV-seropositive.

V usage is TRBV4-2 and J usage is TRBJ2-5; 8 bases are shared with TRBD1. The tail of the sequence fits TRBJ2-7 better, so the J call may be wrong. Per the germline V gene, CDR1 is LGHNA and CDR2 is YNFKEQ. This CDR3 comprises 16 residues. The CDR3 DNA sequence: TGTGCCAGCAGCCCAGACAGGGGTCGCAGCTCCTACGAGCAGTACTTC. This sequence encodes CASSPDRGRSSYEQYF.

The chain joins TRBV5-1 to TRBJ2-3; 9 nucleotides agree with TRBD2. The V and J ends lost 1 base and 2 bases, in that order; junction bases with no gene match: 5. Per germline, CDR1 SGHRS and CDR2 YFSETQ. The CDR3 is made up of 16 amino acids. The DNA for the CDR3 is TGCGCCAGCAGCTTGACTAGCGGGCGCTACACAGATACGCAGTATTTT. This encodes CASSLTSGRYTDTQYF.

CDR3 nucleotide sequence: TGTGCCAGCAGCTTCCGAGCGGGATATGGCACCGGGGAGCTGTTTTTT. Amino acid sequence: CASSFRAGYGTGELFF. The chain combines TRBV7-8 with TRBJ2-2; 7 bases are shared with TRBD2. CDR1 is SGHVS and CDR2 is FQNEAQ in the germline V gene. J was trimmed by 4 bases and V by 3 bases; bases with no gene match: 8. The CDR3 length is 16 residues.

The chain uses TRBV2 and TRBJ2-2; TRBD2 is a possible D gene (6 bases). The V gene's germline CDR1 is SNHLY and CDR2 FYNNEI. The CDR3 extends over 13 amino acids. V was cut by 6 bases and J by 5 bases, with 10 bases left in between. CDR3 bases: TGTGCCAGCAGACCAGGGAGGACCGGGGAGCTGTTTTTT. This encodes CASRPGRTGELFF.

The chain employs TRBV7-2 and TRBJ2-4; possible D gene TRBD2, 6 bases. This CDR3 comprises 13 residues. V dropped 11 bases and J dropped 6 bases, with 17 bases sitting between them. Germline CDR1 SGHTA, CDR2 FQGNSA. For the CDR3, the DNA is TGTGCCGAGGGGATGGCGGGATTAAACATTCAGTACTTC. It translates to CAEGMAGLNIQYF.

In this sample, this clone turned up once. The chain couples TRBV29-1 to TRBJ1-4; possible D gene TRBD1, 5 bases. The CDR3 is 13 amino acids. The V and J ends lost 7 bases and 4 bases respectively, with 13 bases between them. Germline V lookup: CDR1 SQVTM, CDR2 ANQGSEA. The DNA for the CDR3 is TGCAGCGCCTGGACACCTCGTAATGAAAAACTGTTTTTT. Encoded protein: CSAWTPRNEKLFF.